This is a list of T cell receptor beta chains from one sample in a study of blood T cell repertoires in COVID-19. The repertoire was sequenced with immunoSEQ multiplex PCR; TCRdb's copy has only in-frame clones and lacks some. The sample has approximately 74,000 clones; 84% are singletons. Material for sequencing was peripheral blood. Receptors originate from a man aged 70-80 years with acute or convalescent COVID-19. The CDR3 runs from the conserved cysteine through the conserved F or W. D genes are given only for firm matches. A clone size is listed for some rows: how often the clone was seen (once, few, many), or a class if it is expanded.

CDR3nt: TGTGCCAGTAGTTCGGGGACAGGTTCATACGAGCAGTACTTC; CDR3aa: CASSSGTGSYEQYF; v_gene: TRBV19; abundance: .; d_gene: TRBD1; len: 14; j_gene: TRBJ2-7
CDR3nt: TGTGCCAGCAGCCCGGGACTAGCGGGGGGGGGATCTAGCACAGATACGCAGTATTTT; CDR3aa: CASSPGLAGGGSSTDTQYF; v_gene: TRBV5-4; abundance: .; d_gene: TRBD2; len: 19; j_gene: TRBJ2-3
CDR3nt: TGTGCCACCAGTGATCCCGGATGGACAGGAGGCGGTGAAAAACTGTTTTTT; CDR3aa: CATSDPGWTGGGEKLFF; v_gene: TRBV24-1; abundance: .; d_gene: TRBD1; len: 17; j_gene: TRBJ1-4
CDR3nt: TGTGCCAGCAGCATGGACAGAAATAACCCTCGCGAGCAGTACTTC; CDR3aa: CASSMDRNNPREQYF; v_gene: TRBV7-2; abundance: .; d_gene: .; len: 15; j_gene: TRBJ2-7
CDR3nt: TGTGCCAGCAGTCCGGACAGTTTGTATGGCTACACCTTC; CDR3aa: CASSPDSLYGYTF; v_gene: TRBV7-8; abundance: .; d_gene: .; len: 13; j_gene: TRBJ1-2
CDR3nt: TGCAGCGTTGATGCCCGGGACAGGGCGGTCGGGAACACTGAAGCTTTCTTT; CDR3aa: CSVDARDRAVGNTEAFF; v_gene: TRBV29-1; abundance: .; d_gene: TRBD1; len: 17; j_gene: TRBJ1-1
CDR3nt: TGTGCTAGTGGCCAAGGACGGGGAAAGGGGGCCGACATTCAGTACTTC; CDR3aa: CASGQGRGKGADIQYF; v_gene: TRBV12-5; abundance: .; d_gene: TRBD1; len: 16; j_gene: TRBJ2-4
CDR3nt: TGTGCCAGCAGTTTATCCCCCGGGAGGTTGAACACTGAAGCTTTCTTT; CDR3aa: CASSLSPGRLNTEAFF; v_gene: TRBV27; abundance: .; d_gene: .; len: 16; j_gene: TRBJ1-1
CDR3nt: TGTGCCAGCAGCTATGGACACCCCTACGAGCAGTACTTC; CDR3aa: CASSYGHPYEQYF; v_gene: TRBV5-4; abundance: .; d_gene: .; len: 13; j_gene: TRBJ2-7
CDR3nt: TGTGCCAGTAGTATTGAGGCGGGATCCCGCTACAATGAGCAGTTCTTC; CDR3aa: CASSIEAGSRYNEQFF; v_gene: TRBV19; abundance: .; d_gene: .; len: 16; j_gene: TRBJ2-1
CDR3nt: TGCAGCGTCGGAGGGTCTAGCGGCGGCAATGAGCAGTTCTTC; CDR3aa: CSVGGSSGGNEQFF; v_gene: TRBV29-1; abundance: .; d_gene: TRBD2; len: 14; j_gene: TRBJ2-1
CDR3nt: TGTGCCATCAGTGAGCCCGACAGGGCTGATGAAGCTTTCTTT; CDR3aa: CAISEPDRADEAFF; v_gene: TRBV10-3; abundance: once; d_gene: TRBD1; len: 14; j_gene: TRBJ1-1
CDR3nt: TGTGCCAGTAGTAACAGGGGGGGTGGAAACACCATATATTTT; CDR3aa: CASSNRGGGNTIYF; v_gene: TRBV19; abundance: .; d_gene: TRBD1; len: 14; j_gene: TRBJ1-3
CDR3nt: TGTGCCAGCAGCCTCGAGACCGGGAGGAACACTGAAGCTTTCTTT; CDR3aa: CASSLETGRNTEAFF; v_gene: TRBV7-9; abundance: .; d_gene: .; len: 15; j_gene: TRBJ1-1
CDR3nt: TGTGCCAGCAGCGTAGGAGGGACAGGTGACACAGATACGCAGTATTTT; CDR3aa: CASSVGGTGDTDTQYF; v_gene: TRBV9; abundance: .; d_gene: TRBD1; len: 16; j_gene: TRBJ2-3
CDR3nt: TGTGCCAGCAGTTACTCGATACTAGCGGGACCAGATACGCAGTATTTT; CDR3aa: CASSYSILAGPDTQYF; v_gene: TRBV6-5; abundance: .; d_gene: TRBD2; len: 16; j_gene: TRBJ2-3
CDR3nt: TGTGCCAGCAGTGAAGCGTTACTAGCGGGGGGAGATACGCAGTATTTT; CDR3aa: CASSEALLAGGDTQYF; v_gene: TRBV6-1; abundance: .; d_gene: TRBD2; len: 16; j_gene: TRBJ2-3
CDR3nt: TGCGCCAGCAGCCAGGACCGCGCGGGGGTCTTTCGCGAGCAGTACTTC; CDR3aa: CASSQDRAGVFREQYF; v_gene: TRBV4-3; abundance: .; d_gene: TRBD2; len: 16; j_gene: TRBJ2-7
CDR3nt: TGTGCCAGCAGCAAATCTCTATTGACAGACGGTGTTGAAGCTTTCTTT; CDR3aa: CASSKSLLTDGVEAFF; v_gene: TRBV9; abundance: .; d_gene: .; len: 16; j_gene: TRBJ1-1
CDR3nt: TGTGCCAGCAGCCCCCCCGGACTAGCCTCCTACAATGAGCAGTTCTTC; CDR3aa: CASSPPGLASYNEQFF; v_gene: TRBV7-2; abundance: .; d_gene: TRBD2; len: 16; j_gene: TRBJ2-1
CDR3nt: TGTGCCAGCTCCCCGGGACAGACTTTTATTAACTATGGCTACACCTTC; CDR3aa: CASSPGQTFINYGYTF; v_gene: TRBV18; abundance: .; d_gene: TRBD1; len: 16; j_gene: TRBJ1-2
CDR3nt: TGTGCCAGCAGCGTAGGAGTCTCTGGAAACACCATATATTTT; CDR3aa: CASSVGVSGNTIYF; v_gene: TRBV9; abundance: .; d_gene: .; len: 14; j_gene: TRBJ1-3
CDR3nt: TGTGCCAGTAGTCCCCGACAGAGATTAGGGTATGGCTACACCTTC; CDR3aa: CASSPRQRLGYGYTF; v_gene: TRBV19; abundance: .; d_gene: .; len: 15; j_gene: TRBJ1-2
CDR3nt: TGTGCCAGCAGTGAAGGGACAGGGGCATCCTACGAGCAGTACTTC; CDR3aa: CASSEGTGASYEQYF; v_gene: TRBV6-1; abundance: few; d_gene: TRBD1; len: 15; j_gene: TRBJ2-7
CDR3nt: TGTGCCAGCAGCGGGACTTACGAGCAGTACTTC; CDR3aa: CASSGTYEQYF; v_gene: TRBV27; abundance: .; d_gene: .; len: 11; j_gene: TRBJ2-7